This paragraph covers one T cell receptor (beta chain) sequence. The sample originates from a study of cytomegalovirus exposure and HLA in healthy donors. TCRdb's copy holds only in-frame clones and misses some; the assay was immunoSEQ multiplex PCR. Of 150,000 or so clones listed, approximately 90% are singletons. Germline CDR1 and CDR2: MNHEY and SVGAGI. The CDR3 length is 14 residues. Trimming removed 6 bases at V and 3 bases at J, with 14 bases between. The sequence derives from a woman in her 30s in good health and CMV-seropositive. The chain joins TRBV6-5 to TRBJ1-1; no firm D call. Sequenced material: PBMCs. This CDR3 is CASRRSAEDTEAFF. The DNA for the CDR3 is TGTGCCAGCAGACGCAGCGCAGAGGACACTGAAGCTTTCTTT.